This T cell receptor beta chain was obtained from a study of T cell responses to AZD1222 COVID-19 vaccine. Points from the study as a whole: Donors in the cohort were predominantly white British and more often female, and clonal diversity was possibly underestimated.

Concerning this clone itself: Its matching antigen is unknown.

Assay: immunoSEQ multiplex PCR; the TCRdb copy retains only in-frame clones and omits some. The data contain about 75,000 clones, 88% of them singletons. Trimming took off 7 bases at V and 2 bases at J, with 13 bases between the two ends. Germline lookup yields CDR1 SEHNR and CDR2 FQNEAQ (reference sequence). The CDR3 loop spans 14 amino acids. This receptor was identified in an adult who received the MenACWY meningococcal vaccine as a control. Sequences were derived from peripheral blood, sampled 28 days after the second dose of the MenACWY control vaccine. The V call is TRBV7-9, the J call TRBJ2-3; tentatively, D is TRBD1 (6 bases). As DNA, the CDR3 is TGTGCCAGCACTCTAGGGGGATTCACAGATACGCAGTATTTT. Protein sequence: CASTLGGFTDTQYF.